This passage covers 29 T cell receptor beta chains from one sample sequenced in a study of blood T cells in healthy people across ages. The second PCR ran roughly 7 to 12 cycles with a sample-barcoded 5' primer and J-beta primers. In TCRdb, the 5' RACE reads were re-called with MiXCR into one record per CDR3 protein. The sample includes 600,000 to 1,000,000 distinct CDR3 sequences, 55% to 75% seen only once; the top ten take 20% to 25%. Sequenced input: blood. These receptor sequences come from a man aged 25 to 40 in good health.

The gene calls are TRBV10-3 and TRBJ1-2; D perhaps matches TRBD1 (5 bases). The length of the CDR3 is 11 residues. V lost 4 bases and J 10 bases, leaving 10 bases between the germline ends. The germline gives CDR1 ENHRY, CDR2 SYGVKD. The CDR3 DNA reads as TGTGCCATCAGTGGGGGGGACCTCTACACCTTC. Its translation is CAISGGDLYTF.

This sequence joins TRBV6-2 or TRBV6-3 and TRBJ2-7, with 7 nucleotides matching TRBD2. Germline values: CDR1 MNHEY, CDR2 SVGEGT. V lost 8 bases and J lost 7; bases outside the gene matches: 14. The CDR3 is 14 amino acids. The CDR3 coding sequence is TGTGCCAGCTCTTGGGGGAGGGCGATCCAAGAGCAGTACTTC. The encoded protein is CASSWGRAIQEQYF.

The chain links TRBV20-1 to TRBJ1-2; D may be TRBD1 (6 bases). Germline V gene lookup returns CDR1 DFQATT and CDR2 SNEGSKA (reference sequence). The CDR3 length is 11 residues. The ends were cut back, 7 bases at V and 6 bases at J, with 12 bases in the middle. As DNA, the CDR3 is TGCAGTGGGCGGGGGGCGGATGGCTACACCTTC. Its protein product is CSGRGADGYTF.

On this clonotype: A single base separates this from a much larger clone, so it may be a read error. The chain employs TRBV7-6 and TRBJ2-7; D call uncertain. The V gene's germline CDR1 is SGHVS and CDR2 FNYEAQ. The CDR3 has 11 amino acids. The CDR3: CAGSSEYEQYF. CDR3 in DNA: TGTGCCGGCAGCTCCGAGTACGAGCAGTACTTC.

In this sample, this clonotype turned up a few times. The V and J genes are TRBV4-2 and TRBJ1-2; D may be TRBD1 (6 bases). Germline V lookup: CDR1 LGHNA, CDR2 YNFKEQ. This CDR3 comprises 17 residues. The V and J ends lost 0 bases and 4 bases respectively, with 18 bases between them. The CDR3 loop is CASSQDLVELGGYGYTF. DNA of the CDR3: TGTGCCAGCAGCCAAGACTTAGTGGAATTAGGGGGCTATGGCTACACCTTC.

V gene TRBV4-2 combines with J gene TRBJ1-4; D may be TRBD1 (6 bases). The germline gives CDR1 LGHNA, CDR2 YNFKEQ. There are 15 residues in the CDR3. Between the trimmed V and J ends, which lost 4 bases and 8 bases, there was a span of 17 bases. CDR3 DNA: TGTGCCAGCAGCCCAGGGGCGGGGGCGGTAGAAAAACTGTTTTTT. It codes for CASSPGAGAVEKLFF.

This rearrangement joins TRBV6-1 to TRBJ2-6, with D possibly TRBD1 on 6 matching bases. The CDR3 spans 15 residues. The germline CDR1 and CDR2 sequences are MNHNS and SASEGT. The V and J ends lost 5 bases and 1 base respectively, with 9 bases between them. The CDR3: CASSRQESGANVLTF. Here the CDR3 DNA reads TGTGCCAGCAGTCGACAGGAATCTGGGGCCAACGTCCTGACTTTC.

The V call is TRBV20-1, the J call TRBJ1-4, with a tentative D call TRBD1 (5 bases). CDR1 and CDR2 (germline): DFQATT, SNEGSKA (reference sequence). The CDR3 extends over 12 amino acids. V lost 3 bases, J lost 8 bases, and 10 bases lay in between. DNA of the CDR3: TGCAGTGCTAGCGGGGAGGGGGAAAAACTGTTTTTT. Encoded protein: CSASGEGEKLFF.

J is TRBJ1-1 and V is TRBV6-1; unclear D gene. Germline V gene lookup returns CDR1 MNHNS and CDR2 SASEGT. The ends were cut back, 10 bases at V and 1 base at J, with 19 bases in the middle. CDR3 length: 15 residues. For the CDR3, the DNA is TGTGCCACCTCGGTCGCTAAATGGGCGAACACTGAAGCTTTCTTT. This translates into CATSVAKWANTEAFF.

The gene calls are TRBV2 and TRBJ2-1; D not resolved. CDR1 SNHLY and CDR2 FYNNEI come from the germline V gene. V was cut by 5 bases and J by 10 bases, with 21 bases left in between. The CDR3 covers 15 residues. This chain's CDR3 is CASSSSPTLENEQFF. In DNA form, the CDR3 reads TGTGCCAGCAGTTCCAGCCCCACCCTGGAGAACGAGCAGTTCTTC.

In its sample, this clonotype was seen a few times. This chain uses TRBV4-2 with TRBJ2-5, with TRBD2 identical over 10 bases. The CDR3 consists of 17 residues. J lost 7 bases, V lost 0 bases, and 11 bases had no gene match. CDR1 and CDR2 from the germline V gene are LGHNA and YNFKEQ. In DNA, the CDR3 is TGTGCCAGCAGCCAAGAGGCGGCTAGCGGGAGCTTTAGGACCCAGTACTTC. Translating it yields CASSQEAASGSFRTQYF.

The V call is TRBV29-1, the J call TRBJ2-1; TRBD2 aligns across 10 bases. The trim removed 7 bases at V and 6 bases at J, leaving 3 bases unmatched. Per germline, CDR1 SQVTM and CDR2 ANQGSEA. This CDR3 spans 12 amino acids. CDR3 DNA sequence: TGCAGCGCGTCTAGCGGGAGCAATGAGCAGTTCTTC. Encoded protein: CSASSGSNEQFF.

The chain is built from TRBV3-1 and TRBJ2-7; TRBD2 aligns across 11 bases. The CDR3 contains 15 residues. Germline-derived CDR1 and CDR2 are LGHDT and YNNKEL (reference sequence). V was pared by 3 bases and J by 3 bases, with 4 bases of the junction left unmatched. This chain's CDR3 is CASSHKTSGDYEQYF. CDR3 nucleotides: TGTGCCAGCAGCCACAAGACTAGCGGGGACTACGAGCAGTACTTC.

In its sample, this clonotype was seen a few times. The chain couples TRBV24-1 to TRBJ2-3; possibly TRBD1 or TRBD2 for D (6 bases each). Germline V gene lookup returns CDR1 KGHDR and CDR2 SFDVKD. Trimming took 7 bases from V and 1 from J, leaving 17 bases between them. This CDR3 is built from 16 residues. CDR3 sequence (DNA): TGTGCCACCAGGCCAGGGGACGGGGGTGGCACAGATACGCAGTATTTT. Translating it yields CATRPGDGGGTDTQYF.

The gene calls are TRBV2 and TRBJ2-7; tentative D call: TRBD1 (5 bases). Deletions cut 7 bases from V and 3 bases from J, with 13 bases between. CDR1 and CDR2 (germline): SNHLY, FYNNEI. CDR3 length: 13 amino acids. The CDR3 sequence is CASIQVQNYEQYF. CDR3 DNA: TGTGCCAGCATACAGGTCCAAAACTACGAGCAGTACTTC.

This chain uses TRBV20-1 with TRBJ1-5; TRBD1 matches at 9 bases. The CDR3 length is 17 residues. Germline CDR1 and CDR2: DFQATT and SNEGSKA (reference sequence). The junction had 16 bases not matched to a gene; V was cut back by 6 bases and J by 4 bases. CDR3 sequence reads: CSATTTGTGLRNQPQHF. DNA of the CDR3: TGCAGTGCCACAACCACCGGGACAGGGCTTCGAAATCAGCCCCAGCATTTT.

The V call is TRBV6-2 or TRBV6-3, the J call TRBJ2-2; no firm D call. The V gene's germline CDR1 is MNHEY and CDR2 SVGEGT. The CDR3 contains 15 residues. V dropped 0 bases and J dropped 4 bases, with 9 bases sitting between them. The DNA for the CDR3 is TGTGCCAGCAGTTACTCGACGGTGGGCACCGGGGAGCTGTTTTTT. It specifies CASSYSTVGTGELFF.

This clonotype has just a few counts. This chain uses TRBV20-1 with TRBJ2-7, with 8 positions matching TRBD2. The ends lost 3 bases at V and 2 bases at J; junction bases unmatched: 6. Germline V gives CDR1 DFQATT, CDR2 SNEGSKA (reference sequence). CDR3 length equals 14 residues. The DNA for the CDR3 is TGCAGTGCTAGTAGGAGCGGGGGACCCTACGAGCAGTACTTC. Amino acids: CSASRSGGPYEQYF.

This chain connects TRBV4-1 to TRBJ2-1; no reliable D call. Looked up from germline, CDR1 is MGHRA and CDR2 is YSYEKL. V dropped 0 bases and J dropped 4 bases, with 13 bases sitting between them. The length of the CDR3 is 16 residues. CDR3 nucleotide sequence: TGCGCCAGCAGCCAAGAGTGGCAGCGTTTATACAATGAGCAGTTCTTC. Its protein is CASSQEWQRLYNEQFF.

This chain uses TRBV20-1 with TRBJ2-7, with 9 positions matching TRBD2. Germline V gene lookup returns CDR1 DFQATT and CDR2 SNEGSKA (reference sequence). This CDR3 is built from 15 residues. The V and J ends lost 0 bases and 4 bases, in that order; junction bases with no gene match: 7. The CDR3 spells CSARDQGLAGYEQYF. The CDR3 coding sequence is TGCAGTGCTAGAGACCAAGGGCTAGCGGGATACGAGCAGTACTTC.

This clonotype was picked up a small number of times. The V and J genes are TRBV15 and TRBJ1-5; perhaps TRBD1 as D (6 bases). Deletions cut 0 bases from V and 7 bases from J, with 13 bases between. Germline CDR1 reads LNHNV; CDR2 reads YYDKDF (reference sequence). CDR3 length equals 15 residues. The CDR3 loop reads CATSRDGLQGQPQHF. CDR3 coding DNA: TGTGCCACCAGCAGAGATGGATTACAGGGACAGCCCCAGCATTTT. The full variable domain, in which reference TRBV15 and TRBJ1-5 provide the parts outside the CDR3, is DAMVIQNPRYQVTQFGKPVTLSCSQTLNHNVMYWYQQKSSQAPKLLFHYYDKDFNNEADTPDNFQSRRPNTSFCFLDIRSPGLGDTAMYLCATSRDGLQGQPQHFGDGTRLSIL.

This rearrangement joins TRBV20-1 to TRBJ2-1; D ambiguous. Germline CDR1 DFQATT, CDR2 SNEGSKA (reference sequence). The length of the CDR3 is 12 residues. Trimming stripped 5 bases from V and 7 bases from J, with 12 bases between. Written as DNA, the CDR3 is TGCAGTGCTGCAACATTTATGAATGAGCAGTTCTTC. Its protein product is CSAATFMNEQFF.

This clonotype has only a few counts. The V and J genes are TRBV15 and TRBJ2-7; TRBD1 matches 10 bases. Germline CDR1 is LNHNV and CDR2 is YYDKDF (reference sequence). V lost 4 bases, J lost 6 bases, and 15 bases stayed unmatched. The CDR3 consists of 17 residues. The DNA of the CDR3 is TGTGCCACCAGCACGCCGGGACAGGGGATTGTAAGGGCCGAGCAGTACTTC. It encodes CATSTPGQGIVRAEQYF.

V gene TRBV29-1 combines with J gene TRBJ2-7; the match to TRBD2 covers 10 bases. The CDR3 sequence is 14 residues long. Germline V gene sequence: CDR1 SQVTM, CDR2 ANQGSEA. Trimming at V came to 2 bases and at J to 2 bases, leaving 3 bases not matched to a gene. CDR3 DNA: TGCAGCGTTGAACTAGCGGGAGCGACCTACGAGCAGTACTTC. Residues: CSVELAGATYEQYF.

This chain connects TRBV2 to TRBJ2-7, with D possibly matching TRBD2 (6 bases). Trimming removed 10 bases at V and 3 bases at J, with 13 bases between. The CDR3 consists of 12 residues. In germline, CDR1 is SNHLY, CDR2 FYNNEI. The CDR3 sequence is CATKLSGYEQYF. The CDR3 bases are TGTGCCACCAAGCTTAGCGGCTACGAGCAGTACTTC.

CDR3 nucleotides: TGTGCCACCAGCAGAGATCGAGGGAGCAGGGCTGTGAATGGCTACACCTTC. Its translation is CATSRDRGSRAVNGYTF. The chain couples TRBV15 to TRBJ1-2; D is possibly TRBD1 (5 bases). Trimming left V 0 bases short and J 6 bases short, with 20 bases between. The CDR3 consists of 17 residues. Germline V lookup: CDR1 LNHNV, CDR2 YYDKDF (reference sequence).

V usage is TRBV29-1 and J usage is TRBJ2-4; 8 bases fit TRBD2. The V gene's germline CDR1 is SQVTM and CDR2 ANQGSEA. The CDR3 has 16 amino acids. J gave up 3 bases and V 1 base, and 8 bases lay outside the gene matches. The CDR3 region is CSVEVRAGAGKNIQYF. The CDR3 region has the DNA TGCAGCGTTGAAGTCAGAGCGGGGGCAGGCAAAAACATTCAGTACTTC.

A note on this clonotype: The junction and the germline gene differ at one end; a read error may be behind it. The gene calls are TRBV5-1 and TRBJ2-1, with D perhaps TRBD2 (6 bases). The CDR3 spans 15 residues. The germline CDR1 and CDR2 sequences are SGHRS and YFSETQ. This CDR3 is CASSLAGGNYNEQFF. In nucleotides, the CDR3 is TGTGCCAGCAGCTTAGCCGGGGGAAATTACAATGAGCAGTTCTTC. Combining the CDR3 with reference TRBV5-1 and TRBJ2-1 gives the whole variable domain KAGVTQTPRYLIKTRGQQVTLSCSPISGHRSVSWYQQTPGQGLQFLFEYFSETQRNKGNFPGRFSGRQFSNSRSEMNVSTLELGDSALYLCASSLAGGNYNEQFFGPGTRLTVL.

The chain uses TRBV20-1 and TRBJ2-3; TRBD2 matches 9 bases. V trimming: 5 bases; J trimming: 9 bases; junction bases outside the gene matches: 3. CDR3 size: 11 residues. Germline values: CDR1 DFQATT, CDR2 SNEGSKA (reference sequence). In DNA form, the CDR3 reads TGCAGTGCTCAGGGACTAGCAACGCAGTATTTT. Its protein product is CSAQGLATQYF.